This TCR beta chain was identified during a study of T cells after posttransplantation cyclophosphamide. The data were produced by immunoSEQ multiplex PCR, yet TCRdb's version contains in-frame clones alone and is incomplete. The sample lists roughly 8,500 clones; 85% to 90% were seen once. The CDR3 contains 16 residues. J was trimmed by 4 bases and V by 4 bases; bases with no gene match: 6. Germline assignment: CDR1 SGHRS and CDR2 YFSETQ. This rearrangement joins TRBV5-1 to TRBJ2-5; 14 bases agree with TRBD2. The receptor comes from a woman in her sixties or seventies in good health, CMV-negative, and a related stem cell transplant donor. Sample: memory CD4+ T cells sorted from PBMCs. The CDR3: CASSATGLAGAETQYF. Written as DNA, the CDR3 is TGCGCCAGCAGCGCGACGGGACTAGCGGGGGCAGAGACCCAGTACTTC.